Following are 11 T cell receptor beta chains from one sample sequenced in a study of memory CD4+ T cells and cytomegalovirus serostatus. Method: immunoSEQ multiplex PCR; TCRdb's copy keeps in-frame clones and lacks some. Here the sample spans about 41,000 clones, around 79% being singletons. The sort gate was single viable CD3+CD4+CD8-CD45RO+ cells for memory CD4+ T cells. The sample comprised memory CD4+ T cells from blood. These receptors were obtained from an adult in good health and CMV-seronegative.

The chain has TRBV19 and TRBJ2-3, with D tentatively TRBD1 (5 bases). V lost 9 bases to trimming and J lost 0 bases, with 13 bases between them. Germline CDR1 LNHDA, CDR2 SQIVND (reference sequence). The CDR3 is made up of 14 amino acids. The chain's CDR3 is CASRVEASTDTQYF. The CDR3 DNA sequence: TGTGCCAGCAGGGTTGAGGCTAGCACAGATACGCAGTATTTT.

The chain is built from TRBV13 and TRBJ1-1; D perhaps matches TRBD1 (6 bases). The germline CDR1 and CDR2 sequences are PRHDT and FYEKMQ (reference sequence). Trimming left V 8 bases short and J 4 bases short, with 17 bases between. The CDR3 is 14 residues long. The CDR3 nucleotides are TGTGCCAGCGGATACAGGGCGACGAGCACTGAAGCTTTCTTT. Its protein is CASGYRATSTEAFF.

V usage is TRBV29-1 and J usage is TRBJ2-1; 8 bases are shared with TRBD2. The junction had 8 bases not matched to a gene; V was cut back by 4 bases and J by 6 bases. In germline, CDR1 is SQVTM, CDR2 ANQGSEA. There are 14 residues in the CDR3. CDR3 nucleotides: TGCAGCGTTGGGGAGAGGGCGGGGGGCAATGAGCAGTTCTTC. This sequence encodes CSVGERAGGNEQFF.

The CDR3 reads CASSLGGQETQYF. CDR3 bases: TGTGCCAGCAGCTTAGGCGGCCAAGAGACCCAGTACTTC. The J gene is TRBJ2-5, the V gene TRBV11-3; no clear D gene. CDR1 and CDR2 (germline): SGHNT, YENEEA. Trimming left V 1 base short and J 1 base short, with 4 bases between. The CDR3 is 13 residues long.

This clone was picked up a small number of times. V and J are TRBV27 and TRBJ2-3, with D tentatively TRBD2 (7 bases). The CDR3 is 15 amino acids. V lost 7 bases and J 8 bases, leaving 22 bases between the germline ends. Germline V gives CDR1 MNHEY, CDR2 SMNVEV (reference sequence). The CDR3 DNA is TGTGCCAGCAAGCTAGGGGGGGCGCACCGTGGTACGCAGTATTTT. Amino acids: CASKLGGAHRGTQYF.

V and J are TRBV19 and TRBJ1-2; TRBD1 matches 7 bases. The junction had 7 bases not matched to a gene; V was cut back by 4 bases and J by 5 bases. Germline assignment: CDR1 LNHDA and CDR2 SQIVND (reference sequence). The CDR3 is made up of 14 amino acids. CDR3 coding DNA: TGTGCCAGTAGTAAAGGACAGGACCGATATGGCTACACCTTC. It translates to CASSKGQDRYGYTF.

The gene calls are TRBV7-1 and TRBJ2-3; D remains unclear. TRBV7-1 is classed as an ORF, of uncertain function. Trimming removed 5 bases at V and 3 bases at J, with 6 bases between. The CDR3 contains 12 residues. The CDR3: CASSLRTDTQYF. DNA of the CDR3: TGTGCCAGCAGCCTCCGGACAGATACGCAGTATTTT.

The V call is TRBV9, the J call TRBJ2-3, with a tentative D call TRBD2 (5 bases). Germline V lookup: CDR1 SGDLS, CDR2 YYNGEE. Trimming cost V 3 bases and J 1 base, with 12 bases left between them. This CDR3 is built from 15 residues. The CDR3, as DNA: TGTGCCAGCAGCGCGGGGAGTCGGCGCACAGATACGCAGTATTTT. It is translated as CASSAGSRRTDTQYF.

The chain uses TRBV15 and TRBJ1-2; D is undetermined. CDR1 and CDR2 (germline): LNHNV, YYDKDF (reference sequence). The CDR3 is made up of 15 amino acids. V shed 3 bases and J shed 3 bases, with 14 bases lying between them. This CDR3 reads CATSSPRVKDYGYTF. The CDR3 nucleotides are TGTGCCACCAGCAGCCCGAGGGTGAAGGACTATGGCTACACCTTC.

This clone turned up a few times. The chain links TRBV14 to TRBJ1-3; tentatively, D is TRBD1 (5 bases). Trimming left V 1 base short and J 0 bases short, with 7 bases between. Germline V gene sequence: CDR1 SGHDN, CDR2 FVKESK. This CDR3 has 15 amino acids. The CDR3 DNA reads TGTGCCAGCAGCCAAGGCAGGGCCTCTGGAAACACCATATATTTT. Amino acid sequence: CASSQGRASGNTIYF. Full variable domain (rest looked up from reference TRBV14 and TRBJ1-3): EAGVTQFPSHSVIEKGQTVTLRCDPISGHDNLYWYRRVMGKEIKFLLHFVKESKQDESGMPNNRFLAERTGGTYSTLKVQPAELEDSGVYFCASSQGRASGNTIYFGEGSWLTVV.

The chain carries TRBV7-2 and TRBJ1-1; D is unresolved. The CDR3 contains 14 residues. The V gene's germline CDR1 is SGHTA and CDR2 FQGNSA. V was pared by 7 bases and J by 3 bases, with 15 bases between. The CDR3 here is CASTPWGEYTEAFF. The CDR3 region has the DNA TGTGCCAGCACCCCCTGGGGAGAATACACTGAAGCTTTCTTT. Full variable domain (remainder filled in from reference TRBV7-2 and TRBJ1-1): GAGVSQSPSNKVTEKGKDVELRCDPISGHTALYWYRQSLGQGLEFLIYFQGNSAPDKSGLPSDRFSAERTGGSVSTLTIQRTQQEDSAVYLCASTPWGEYTEAFFGQGTRLTVV.